This T cell receptor (beta chain) is drawn from a study of spatial heterogeneity in lung cancer. Turning to the study itself: The study observed each unique TCR and UMI combination more than ten times on average in raw reads.

The time point: sample taken at primary tumor resection. CDR3 size: 15 residues. V was shortened by 0 bases and J by 4 bases, with 13 bases between the two germline ends. Germline CDR1 is SGHRS and CDR2 is YFSETQ. Every TCR cDNA molecule carried a tag that served as a unique molecular identifier. In TCRdb, the 5' RACE reads were re-called with MiXCR into one record per CDR3 protein. The table has tens of thousands of distinct CDR3 sequences, roughly an eighth seen once. The source is a male donor with early-stage non-small cell lung cancer. The J gene is TRBJ1-1, the V gene TRBV5-1; D may be TRBD1 (6 bases). This material consisted of PBMCs, taken at surgery. The CDR3: CASSLAGGRSTEAFF. The CDR3 bases are TGCGCCAGCAGCTTGGCCGGGGGCCGCAGCACTGAAGCTTTCTTT.